This T cell receptor beta chain was recorded in a study of molecular identifiers for immune sequencing clone quantification. Whole-study findings and limits: The study found clones above 20 RNA copies held over 99% of effector molecules and under 1% in naive cells. Barcode sharing among identical TCR molecules could make large clones appear smaller.

TCRdb re-derived calls from the PCR reads in MiXCR, one entry per CDR3 protein. Seen here are more than 250,000 distinct CDR3 sequences, 20% to 25% observed once, and the top ten hold 0.7% to 0.9%. This clonotype was observed many times. Its cognate antigen is unknown. The source of this sequence is a human donor in good health. Some libraries in this study had Jurkat cell RNA spiked in. The source material was naive CD8+ T cells from blood, with Jurkat cell RNA spiked in. Described subset: FACS-sorted CD8+CD4-CCR7+CD45RA+ naive T cells.

The CDR3 coding sequence is TGTGCCAGCAGCCCAAGGGACAGGGGAGAGACCCAGTACTTC. Its translation is CASSPRDRGETQYF. This chain joins TRBV7-9 and TRBJ2-5; TRBD1 agrees at 10 bases. CDR1 is SEHNR, CDR2 FQNEAQ, per germline (reference sequence). The CDR3 has 14 amino acids. The trim removed 5 bases at V and 4 bases at J, leaving 4 bases unmatched.